What follows describes a single TCR beta chain. Antigen: not known. Sequencing used immunoSEQ multiplex PCR; TCRdb keeps in-frame clones, though not all of them. Of under 15,000 clones detected, roughly 70% appear once; the ten largest clones hold less than 9%. The sample belongs to a study of T cell repertoires in urothelial bladder cancer. Study context: Of roughly 12 resected lesions, a few were cT2 or greater. Study-level points and caveats: In carcinoma specimens, a single clone made up to roughly 17% of infiltrating lymphocytes.

The receptor was isolated from a human donor with urothelial carcinoma. Sample: tumor-infiltrating cells from bladder cancer.

For the CDR3, the DNA is TGTGCCAGCAGTTTAAAACGGGACAGGGCATATAATTCACCCCTCCACTTT. Translating it yields CASSLKRDRAYNSPLHF. The chain employs TRBV27 and TRBJ1-6; 9 bases agree with TRBD1. The CDR3 loop spans 17 amino acids. Germline lookup yields CDR1 MNHEY and CDR2 SMNVEV (reference sequence). The V gene end was trimmed by 2 bases and the J gene end by 4 bases; junction bases not matched to a gene: 6.